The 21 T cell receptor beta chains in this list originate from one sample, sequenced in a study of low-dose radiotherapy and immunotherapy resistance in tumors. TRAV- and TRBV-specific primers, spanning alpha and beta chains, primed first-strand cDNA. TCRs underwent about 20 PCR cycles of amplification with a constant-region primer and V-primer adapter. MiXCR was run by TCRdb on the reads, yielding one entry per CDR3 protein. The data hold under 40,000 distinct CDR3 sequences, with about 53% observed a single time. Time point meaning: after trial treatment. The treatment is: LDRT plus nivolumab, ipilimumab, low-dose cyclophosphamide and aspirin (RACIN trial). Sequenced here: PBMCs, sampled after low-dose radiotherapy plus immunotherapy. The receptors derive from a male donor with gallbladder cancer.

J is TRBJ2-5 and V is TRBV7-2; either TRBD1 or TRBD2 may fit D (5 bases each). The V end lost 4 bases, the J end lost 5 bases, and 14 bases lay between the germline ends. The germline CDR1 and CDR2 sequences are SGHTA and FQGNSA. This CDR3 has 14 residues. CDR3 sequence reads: CASSSDRGRETQYF. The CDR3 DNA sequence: TGTGCCAGCAGCTCCGACCGGGGACGGGAGACCCAGTACTTC.

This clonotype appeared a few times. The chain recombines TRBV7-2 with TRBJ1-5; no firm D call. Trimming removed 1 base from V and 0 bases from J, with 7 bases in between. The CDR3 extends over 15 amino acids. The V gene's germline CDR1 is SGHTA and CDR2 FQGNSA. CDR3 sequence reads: CASSLGFSSNQPQHF. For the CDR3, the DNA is TGTGCCAGCAGCTTAGGGTTCTCTAGCAATCAGCCCCAGCATTTT.

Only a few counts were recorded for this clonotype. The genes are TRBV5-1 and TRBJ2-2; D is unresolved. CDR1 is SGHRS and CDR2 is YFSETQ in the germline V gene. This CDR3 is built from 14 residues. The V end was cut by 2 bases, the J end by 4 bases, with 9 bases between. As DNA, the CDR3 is TGCGCCAGCAGCTTCTATTATGGCACCGGGGAGCTGTTTTTT. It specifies CASSFYYGTGELFF.

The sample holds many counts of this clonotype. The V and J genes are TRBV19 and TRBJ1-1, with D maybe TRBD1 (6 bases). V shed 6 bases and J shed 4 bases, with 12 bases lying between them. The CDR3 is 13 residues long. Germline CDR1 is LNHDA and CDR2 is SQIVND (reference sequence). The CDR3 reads CASRETGPTEAFF. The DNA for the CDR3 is TGTGCCAGTAGGGAGACAGGACCCACTGAAGCTTTCTTT.

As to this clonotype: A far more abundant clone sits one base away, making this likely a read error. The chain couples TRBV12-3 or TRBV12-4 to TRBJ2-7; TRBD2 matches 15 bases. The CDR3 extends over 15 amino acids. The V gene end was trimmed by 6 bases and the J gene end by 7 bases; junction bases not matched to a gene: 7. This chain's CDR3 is CASRWTSGRGNEQYF. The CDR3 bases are TGTGCCAGCAGATGGACTAGCGGGAGGGGCAATGAGCAGTACTTC.

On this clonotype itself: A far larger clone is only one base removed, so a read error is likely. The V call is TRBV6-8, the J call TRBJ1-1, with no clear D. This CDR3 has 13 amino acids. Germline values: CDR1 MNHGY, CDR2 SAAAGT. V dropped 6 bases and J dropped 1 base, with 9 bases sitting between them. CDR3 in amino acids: CASSQTRNTEAFF. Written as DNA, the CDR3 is TGTGCCAGCAGCCAAACAAGGAACACTGAAGCTTTCTTT.

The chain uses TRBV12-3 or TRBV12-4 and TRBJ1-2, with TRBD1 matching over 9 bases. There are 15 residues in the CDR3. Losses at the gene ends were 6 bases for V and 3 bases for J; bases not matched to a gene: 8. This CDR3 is CASRKQGARYYGYTF. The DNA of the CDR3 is TGTGCCAGCAGGAAACAGGGGGCGCGATACTATGGCTACACCTTC.

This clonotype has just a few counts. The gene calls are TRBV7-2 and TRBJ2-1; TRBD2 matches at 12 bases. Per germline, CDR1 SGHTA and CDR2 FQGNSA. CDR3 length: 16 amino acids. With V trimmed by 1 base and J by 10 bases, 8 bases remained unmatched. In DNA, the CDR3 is TGTGCCAGCAGCTTAGGGGGACTAGCGGGTTTGGGAGAGCAGTTCTTC. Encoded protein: CASSLGGLAGLGEQFF.

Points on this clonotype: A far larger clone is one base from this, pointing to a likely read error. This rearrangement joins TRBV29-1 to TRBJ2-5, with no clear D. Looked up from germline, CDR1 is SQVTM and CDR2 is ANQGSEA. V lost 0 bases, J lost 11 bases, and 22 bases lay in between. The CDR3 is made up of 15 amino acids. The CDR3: CSVEEVLFSYNEQYF. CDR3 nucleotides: TGCAGCGTTGAAGAGGTTCTCTTCTCCTACAATGAGCAGTACTTC.

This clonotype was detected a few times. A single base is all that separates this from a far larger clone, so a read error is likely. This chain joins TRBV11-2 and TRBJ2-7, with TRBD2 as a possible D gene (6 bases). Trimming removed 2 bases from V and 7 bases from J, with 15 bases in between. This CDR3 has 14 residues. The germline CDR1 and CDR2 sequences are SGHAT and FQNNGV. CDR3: CASSLMIASDEQYF. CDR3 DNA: TGTGCCAGCAGCTTAATGATTGCTAGCGATGAGCAGTACTTC.

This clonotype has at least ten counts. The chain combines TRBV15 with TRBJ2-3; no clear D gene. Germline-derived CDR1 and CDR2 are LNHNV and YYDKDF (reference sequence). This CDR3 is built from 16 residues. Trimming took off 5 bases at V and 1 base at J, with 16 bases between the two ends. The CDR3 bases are TGTGCCACCAGCCGCCCGGTGAGTGGGCGCACAGATACGCAGTATTTT. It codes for CATSRPVSGRTDTQYF.

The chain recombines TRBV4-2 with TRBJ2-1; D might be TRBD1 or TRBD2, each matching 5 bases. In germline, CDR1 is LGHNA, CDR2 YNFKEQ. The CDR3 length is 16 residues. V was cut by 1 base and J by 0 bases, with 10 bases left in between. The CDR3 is CASSQGGTGSYNEQFF. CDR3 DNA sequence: TGTGCCAGCAGCCAAGGGGGGACCGGCTCCTACAATGAGCAGTTCTTC.

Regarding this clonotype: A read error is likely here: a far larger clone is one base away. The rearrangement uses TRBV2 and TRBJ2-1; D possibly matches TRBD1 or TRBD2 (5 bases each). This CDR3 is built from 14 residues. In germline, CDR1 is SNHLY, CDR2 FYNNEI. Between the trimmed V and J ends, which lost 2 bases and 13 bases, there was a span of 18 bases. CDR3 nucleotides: TGTGCCAGCAGTGAATGGGGGTACCAAGAGACCCAGTTCTTC. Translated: CASSEWGYQETQFF.

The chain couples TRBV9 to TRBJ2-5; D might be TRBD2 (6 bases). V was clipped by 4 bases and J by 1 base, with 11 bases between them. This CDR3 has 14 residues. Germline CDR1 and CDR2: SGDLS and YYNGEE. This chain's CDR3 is CASSYRDFQETQYF. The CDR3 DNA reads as TGTGCCAGCAGCTATCGGGACTTCCAAGAGACCCAGTACTTC.

The CDR3 nucleotides read TGTGCCAGCACCTCCCGAGGGGGGGTTGCTAACTATGGCTACACCTTC. Amino acids: CASTSRGGVANYGYTF. J is TRBJ1-2 and V is TRBV28; tentative D call: TRBD1 (6 bases). CDR1 is MDHEN and CDR2 is SYDVKM in the germline V gene. The CDR3 has 16 residues. The ends were cut back, 7 bases at V and 0 bases at J, with 18 bases in the middle.

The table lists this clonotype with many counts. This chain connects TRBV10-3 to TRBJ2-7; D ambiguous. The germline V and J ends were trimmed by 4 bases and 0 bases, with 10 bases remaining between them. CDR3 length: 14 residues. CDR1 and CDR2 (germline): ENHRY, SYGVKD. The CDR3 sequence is CAISGVSGSYEQYF. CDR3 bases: TGTGCCATCAGTGGCGTCAGTGGCTCCTACGAGCAGTACTTC.

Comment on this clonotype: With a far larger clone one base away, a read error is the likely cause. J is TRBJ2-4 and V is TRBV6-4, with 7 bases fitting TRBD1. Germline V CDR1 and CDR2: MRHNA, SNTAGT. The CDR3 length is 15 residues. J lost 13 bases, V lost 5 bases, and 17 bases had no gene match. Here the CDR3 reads CASSLQGSSYNEQYF. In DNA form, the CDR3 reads TGTGCCAGCAGTTTACAGGGGAGCTCCTACAATGAGCAGTACTTC.

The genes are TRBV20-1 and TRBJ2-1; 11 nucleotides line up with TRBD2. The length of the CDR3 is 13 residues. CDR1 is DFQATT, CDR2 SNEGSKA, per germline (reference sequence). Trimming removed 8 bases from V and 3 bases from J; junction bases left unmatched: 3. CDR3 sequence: CSFSGGVYNEQFF. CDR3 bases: TGCAGTTTTAGCGGGGGGGTCTACAATGAGCAGTTCTTC.

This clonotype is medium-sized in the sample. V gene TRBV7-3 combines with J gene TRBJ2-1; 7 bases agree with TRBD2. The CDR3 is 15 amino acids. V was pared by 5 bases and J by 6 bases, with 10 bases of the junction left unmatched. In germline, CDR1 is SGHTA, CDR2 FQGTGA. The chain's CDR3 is CASSPLRESPNEQFF. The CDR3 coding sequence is TGTGCCAGCAGCCCCCTGCGGGAGTCCCCCAATGAGCAGTTCTTC.

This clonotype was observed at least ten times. CDR3 loop: CASTRGFSYNEQFF. The CDR3 nucleotides read TGTGCCAGCACACGGGGATTCTCCTACAATGAGCAGTTCTTC. V is TRBV28 and J is TRBJ2-1; the D gene is possibly TRBD2 (5 bases). This CDR3 spans 14 amino acids. V shed 7 bases and J shed 0 bases, with 10 bases lying between them. CDR1 is MDHEN and CDR2 is SYDVKM in the germline V gene. Full variable domain (rest looked up from reference TRBV28 and TRBJ2-1): DVKVTQSSRYLVKRTGEKVFLECVQDMDHENMFWYRQDPGLGLRLIYFSYDVKMKEKGDIPEGYSVSREKKERFSLILESASTNQTSMYLCASTRGFSYNEQFFGPGTRLTVL.

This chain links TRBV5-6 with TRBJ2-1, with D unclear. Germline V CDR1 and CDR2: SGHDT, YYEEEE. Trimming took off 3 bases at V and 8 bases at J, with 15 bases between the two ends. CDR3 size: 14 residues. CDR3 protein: CASSSAPVVDEQFF. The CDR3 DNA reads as TGTGCCAGCAGCTCCGCCCCGGTGGTTGATGAGCAGTTCTTC.